The source of this T cell receptor (beta chain) is a study of identical twins. This clonotype was detected a few times. Germline CDR1 and CDR2: MNHNS and SASEGT. V was cut by 7 bases and J by 2 bases, with 19 bases left in between. This CDR3 has 16 amino acids. TCRdb itself ran the 5' RACE reads through MiXCR, one entry per CDR3 protein. The sample carries roughly 1.6 million distinct CDR3 sequences, under 35% recorded once. Sequencing was performed on cord blood. The J gene is TRBJ2-3, the V gene TRBV6-1, with D maybe TRBD1 (6 bases). This sequence was found in a newborn girl in good health. The CDR3 is CASTGIWTAPTDTQYF. CDR3 nucleotide sequence: TGTGCCAGCACGGGGATATGGACAGCTCCCACAGATACGCAGTATTTT.